Below, 32 T cell receptor beta chains from the same sample are listed, as sequenced in a study of T cell repertoires in cytomegalovirus infection. TCRdb re-analysed the reads in MiXCR, keeping a single row per CDR3 protein. The sample includes 150,000 to 200,000 distinct CDR3 sequences, roughly 30% seen only once; the top ten take about 28%. Sequenced sample: PBMCs. These receptors all come from a human donor in good health (CMV status not recorded). Some clones in this sample may be carry-over from other donors' samples.

This clonotype has only a few counts. CDR3 amino acids: CASNGQGANYGYTF. In nucleotides, the CDR3 is TGTGCCAGCAACGGACAGGGGGCTAACTATGGCTACACCTTC. The chain employs TRBV7-9 and TRBJ1-2; 10 bases match TRBD1. The J segment lost 0 bases and the V segment lost 7 bases, leaving 2 bases of the junction unmatched. This CDR3 is built from 14 residues. Germline-derived CDR1 and CDR2 are SEHNR and FQNEAQ (reference sequence). Looking up the rest from reference TRBV7-9 and TRBJ1-2 gives the full variable domain: DTGVSQNPRHKITKRGQNVTFRCDPISEHNRLYWYRQTLGQGPEFLTYFQNEAQLEKSRLLSDRFSAERPKGSFSTLEIQRTEQGDSAMYLCASNGQGANYGYTFGSGTRLTVV.

The chain uses TRBV20-1 and TRBJ2-3; TRBD2 agrees at 13 bases. This CDR3 contains 17 residues. Germline V gives CDR1 DFQATT, CDR2 SNEGSKA (reference sequence). V gave up 0 bases and J gave up 7 bases; unmatched junction bases: 10. The DNA of the CDR3 is TGCAGTGCTAGAGATCCCCGGACTAGCGGGGGTCCCAATACGCAGTATTTT. This codes for CSARDPRTSGGPNTQYF.

The chain uses TRBV10-2 and TRBJ2-7; TRBD2 matches 12 bases. Germline V gene lookup returns CDR1 WSHSY and CDR2 SAAADI. This CDR3 is built from 13 residues. V trimming: 4 bases; J trimming: 9 bases; junction bases outside the gene matches: 4. DNA for the CDR3: TGCGCCAGCAGTGCTAGCGGGGGGGCCGCGCAGTACTTC. Protein: CASSASGGAAQYF.

The chain recombines TRBV20-1 with TRBJ2-7; TRBD2 matches 7 bases. The CDR3 extends over 16 amino acids. The V and J ends lost 4 bases and 3 bases, in that order; junction bases with no gene match: 15. CDR1 and CDR2 (germline): DFQATT, SNEGSKA (reference sequence). The CDR3 loop is CSATNRMASGLYEQYF. The DNA for the CDR3 is TGCAGTGCTACCAATAGGATGGCTAGCGGCCTCTACGAGCAGTACTTC.

This clonotype was recorded many times. The rearrangement uses TRBV7-2 and TRBJ2-5; D not certain. The CDR3 is 13 amino acids. Trimming stripped 6 bases from V and 4 bases from J, with 12 bases between. Per germline, CDR1 SGHTA and CDR2 FQGNSA. This CDR3 is CASRLPVGETQYF. In DNA form, the CDR3 reads TGTGCCAGCAGGCTTCCGGTGGGAGAGACCCAGTACTTC. Full variable domain (rest looked up from reference TRBV7-2 and TRBJ2-5): GAGVSQSPSNKVTEKGKDVELRCDPISGHTALYWYRQSLGQGLEFLIYFQGNSAPDKSGLPSDRFSAERTGGSVSTLTIQRTQQEDSAVYLCASRLPVGETQYFGPGTRLLVL.

The J gene is TRBJ1-4, the V gene TRBV7-9, with 9 bases identical to TRBD1. This CDR3 region has 18 residues. V shed 7 bases, J shed 0 bases, and the junction held 12 bases outside the gene matches. Germline-derived CDR1 and CDR2 are SEHNR and FQNEAQ (reference sequence). The chain's CDR3 is CASTAPGQGGSTNEKLFF. CDR3 DNA sequence: TGTGCCAGCACCGCACCGGGACAGGGAGGCTCAACTAATGAAAAACTGTTTTTT.

V and J are TRBV5-6 and TRBJ1-1, with D possibly being TRBD1 (6 bases). Germline lookup yields CDR1 SGHDT and CDR2 YYEEEE. The CDR3 sequence is 17 residues long. Trimming removed 3 bases at V and 0 bases at J, with 18 bases between. The CDR3 region is CASSSIPGTTLNTEAFF. The CDR3 DNA reads TGTGCCAGCAGCTCGATACCCGGGACAACCCTGAACACTGAAGCTTTCTTT.

V gene TRBV7-9 combines with J gene TRBJ1-2; possibly TRBD1 for D (5 bases). CDR1 SEHNR and CDR2 FQNEAQ come from the germline V gene (reference sequence). The germline V and J ends were trimmed by 5 bases and 5 bases, with 9 bases remaining between them. This CDR3 is built from 12 residues. The CDR3 region has the DNA TGTGCCAGCAGCCAAGGGGTGTATGGCTACACCTTC. Translated, it gives CASSQGVYGYTF. Looking up the rest from reference TRBV7-9 and TRBJ1-2 gives the full variable domain: DTGVSQNPRHKITKRGQNVTFRCDPISEHNRLYWYRQTLGQGPEFLTYFQNEAQLEKSRLLSDRFSAERPKGSFSTLEIQRTEQGDSAMYLCASSQGVYGYTFGSGTRLTVV.

This chain links TRBV14 with TRBJ1-5; D perhaps matches TRBD1 (5 bases). V shed 4 bases and J shed 9 bases, with 13 bases lying between them. Looked up from germline, CDR1 is SGHDN and CDR2 is FVKESK. This CDR3 is 13 amino acids long. The CDR3 DNA reads as TGTGCCAGCAGCCCGACAGCGAGCGGGCCCCAGCATTTT. This translates into CASSPTASGPQHF.

This clonotype was seen a few times. This sequence joins TRBV6-2 or TRBV6-3 and TRBJ2-7, with 7 bases aligning to TRBD1. The germline V gene encodes CDR1 MNHEY and CDR2 SVGEGT. Trimming at V came to 4 bases and at J to 3 bases, leaving 6 bases not matched to a gene. This CDR3 region has 14 residues. The DNA of the CDR3 is TGTGCCAGCAGTTCTGGCAGGGGGAGCTACGAGCAGTACTTC. Protein: CASSSGRGSYEQYF.

This sequence joins TRBV11-2 and TRBJ2-1, with 7 bases that match TRBD1. In germline, CDR1 is SGHAT, CDR2 FQNNGV. This CDR3 is 19 amino acids long. Trimming removed 5 bases from V and 0 bases from J; junction bases left unmatched: 16. The CDR3 loop is CASSRAGTALPSSYNEQFF. The CDR3 bases are TGTGCCAGCAGCCGCGCCGGGACAGCCCTGCCAAGCTCCTACAATGAGCAGTTCTTC. The full variable domain, completed using reference TRBV11-2 and TRBJ2-1, is EAGVAQSPRYKIIEKRQSVAFWCNPISGHATLYWYQQILGQGPKLLIQFQNNGVVDDSQLPKDRFSAERLKGVDSTLKIQPAKLEDSAVYLCASSRAGTALPSSYNEQFFGPGTRLTVL.

The CDR3 region is CASSSGTGGLVDTQYF. The CDR3 region has the DNA TGCGCCAGCAGCTCCGGGACAGGGGGCTTGGTAGATACGCAGTATTTT. The chain carries TRBV5-1 and TRBJ2-3; 12 bases fit TRBD1. The germline V gene has CDR1 SGHRS and CDR2 YFSETQ. The CDR3 extends over 16 amino acids. Germline trimming cut 3 bases from V and 5 bases from J; bases unmatched to any gene: 7. The full variable domain, rest sourced from reference TRBV5-1 and TRBJ2-3, is KAGVTQTPRYLIKTRGQQVTLSCSPISGHRSVSWYQQTPGQGLQFLFEYFSETQRNKGNFPGRFSGRQFSNSRSEMNVSTLELGDSALYLCASSSGTGGLVDTQYFGPGTRLTVL.

This clonotype has more than one count but fewer than ten. This chain links TRBV5-4 with TRBJ1-2, with D maybe TRBD1 (6 bases). Germline V gene lookup returns CDR1 SGHNT and CDR2 YYREEE (reference sequence). The ends were cut back, 4 bases at V and 4 bases at J, with 14 bases in the middle. This CDR3 has 14 amino acids. CDR3 DNA sequence: TGTGCCAGCAGCGCATCTACAGGGTTCTATGGCTACACCTTC. Translation gives CASSASTGFYGYTF.

The V call is TRBV12-3 or TRBV12-4, the J call TRBJ2-7; D may be TRBD1 (6 bases). CDR3 length: 13 residues. V lost 3 bases and J 2 bases, leaving 8 bases between the germline ends. This CDR3 is CASSFDRPYEQYF. The CDR3 bases are TGTGCCAGCAGTTTCGACAGGCCCTACGAGCAGTACTTC.

The chain uses TRBV4-3 and TRBJ2-1; no definite D call. CDR1 is LGHNA and CDR2 is YSLEER in the germline V gene. V was clipped by 1 base and J by 4 bases, with 5 bases between them. CDR3 length equals 13 residues. CDR3 region: CASSQGSYNEQFF. Written as DNA, the CDR3 is TGCGCCAGCAGCCAAGGGAGTTACAATGAGCAGTTCTTC.

The V gene is TRBV24-1, the J gene TRBJ2-5, with 8 nucleotides matching TRBD1. CDR3 length: 13 amino acids. Germline V gives CDR1 KGHDR, CDR2 SFDVKD. V lost 4 bases, J lost 8 bases, and 5 bases stayed unmatched. The CDR3 nucleotides read TGTGCCACCAGTGACCGGACAGGGTTTACCCAGTACTTC. This translates into CATSDRTGFTQYF.

This clonotype was detected a few times. V usage is TRBV6-2 or TRBV6-3 and J usage is TRBJ1-5; D unresolved. This CDR3 comprises 17 residues. Between the trimmed V and J ends, which lost 4 bases and 2 bases, there was a span of 18 bases. Germline CDR1 MNHEY, CDR2 SVGEGT. Written as DNA, the CDR3 is TGTGCCAGCAGTTCCGAAGTCCGGAGGAAGGGCAATCAGCCCCAGCATTTT. This codes for CASSSEVRRKGNQPQHF.

This clonotype was seen at least ten times. The chain has TRBV20-1 and TRBJ2-3, with 10 nucleotides matching TRBD2. CDR3 length: 16 residues. Germline V gene data show CDR1 as DFQATT and CDR2 as SNEGSKA (reference sequence). The ends lost 0 bases at V and 2 bases at J; junction bases unmatched: 5. The CDR3 region has the DNA TGCAGTGCTAGAGATGAAGCGGGGGGGGACACAGATACGCAGTATTTT. This sequence encodes CSARDEAGGDTDTQYF.

As concerns this clonotype: The junction departs from the called germline gene at one end, perhaps through a read error. The J gene is TRBJ2-7, the V gene TRBV7-1, with 9 positions matching TRBD1. TRBV7-1 is an open reading frame, and its role is uncertain. The CDR3 contains 14 residues. In DNA form, the CDR3 reads TGTGTCAGCAGCTCCGGGACAGGGTACTACGAGCAGTACTTC. Translation: CVSSSGTGYYEQYF.

This clonotype has more than one count but fewer than ten. The J gene is TRBJ1-3, the V gene TRBV7-8, with unresolved D. The germline gives CDR1 SGHVS, CDR2 FQNEAQ. Trimming pared 4 bases from V and 2 bases from J, leaving 9 bases between. The CDR3 runs 14 residues. CDR3 coding DNA: TGTGCCAGCAGCTCTTCGGTCGCTGGAAACACCATATATTTT. Amino acid sequence: CASSSSVAGNTIYF.

This clonotype has just a few counts. This sequence joins TRBV20-1 and TRBJ1-4; 7 nucleotides align to TRBD1. The germline CDR1 and CDR2 sequences are DFQATT and SNEGSKA (reference sequence). J lost 10 bases, V lost 2 bases, and 13 bases had no gene match. The CDR3 has 15 residues. The DNA for the CDR3 is TGCAGTGCTAGAACCTTCGGGACAGCCCAGGGAAAACTGTTTTTT. Translation: CSARTFGTAQGKLFF.

This clonotype was picked up many times. This chain uses TRBV7-2 with TRBJ2-1; TRBD2 is a possible D gene (6 bases). Germline assignment: CDR1 SGHTA and CDR2 FQGNSA. The CDR3 is 14 residues long. Trimming shortened V by 5 bases and J by 5 bases, and 13 bases separated the two germline ends. The CDR3 coding sequence is TGTGCCAGCAGCCCTCCCGGGACTCACAATGAGCAGTTCTTC. Its protein product is CASSPPGTHNEQFF.

There are a few counts of this clonotype. V gene TRBV7-6 combines with J gene TRBJ1-1; TRBD1 agrees at 7 bases. The CDR3 runs 15 residues. Trimming cost V 3 bases and J 1 base; bases outside gene matches: 5. Germline CDR1 and CDR2: SGHVS and FNYEAQ. The CDR3 sequence is CASSFGGQPNTEAFF. CDR3 DNA: TGTGCCAGCAGCTTCGGGGGACAGCCGAACACTGAAGCTTTCTTT.

J is TRBJ2-7 and V is TRBV30, with TRBD2 as a possible D gene (6 bases). Germline CDR1 reads GTSNPN; CDR2 reads SVGIG (reference sequence). The V gene lost 3 bases and the J gene lost 0 bases, with 12 bases spanning the gap. The CDR3 loop spans 14 amino acids. The CDR3 reads CAWSRGVNSYEQYF. The CDR3 bases are TGTGCCTGGAGCCGCGGGGTGAACTCCTACGAGCAGTACTTC.

This chain connects TRBV5-5 to TRBJ2-2; D uncertain. In germline, CDR1 is SGHKS, CDR2 YYEKEE (reference sequence). CDR3 length equals 13 residues. V lost 5 bases, J lost 5 bases, and 10 bases lay in between. The CDR3 region is CASSSVFTGELFF. The CDR3 DNA is TGTGCCAGCAGTTCCGTCTTTACCGGGGAGCTGTTTTTT.

This clonotype was detected many times. CDR3 coding DNA: TGTGCCAGCAGCCCACTCCCCTTCTTCAATCAGCCCCAGCATTTT. Its protein is CASSPLPFFNQPQHF. The J gene is TRBJ1-5, the V gene TRBV7-2; D is ambiguous. CDR3 length equals 15 residues. Germline CDR1 and CDR2: SGHTA and FQGNSA. V gave up 5 bases and J gave up 3 bases, with 14 bases separating them.

This clonotype showed up many times. This rearrangement joins TRBV7-9 to TRBJ1-5; weak D call: TRBD1 (6 bases). Trimming removed 1 base from V and 7 bases from J, with 23 bases in between. Germline assignment: CDR1 SEHNR and CDR2 FQNEAQ (reference sequence). The CDR3 has 18 residues. The CDR3 is CASSLGQATLIRGQPQHF. CDR3 bases: TGTGCCAGCAGCTTAGGACAGGCGACCCTAATCCGGGGGCAGCCCCAGCATTTT.

Only a few counts were recorded for this clonotype. The chain has TRBV5-6 and TRBJ2-1; D remains unclear. The germline V gene has CDR1 SGHDT and CDR2 YYEEEE. The CDR3 is 13 amino acids. V lost 4 bases and J lost 6, with 11 bases in between. The CDR3 sequence is CASSPPVSNEQFF. For the CDR3, the DNA is TGTGCCAGCAGCCCACCCGTATCCAATGAGCAGTTCTTC.

The gene calls are TRBV7-3 and TRBJ1-1; 7 nucleotides line up with TRBD1. Trimming cost V 5 bases and J 11 bases; bases outside gene matches: 11. Germline values: CDR1 SGHTA, CDR2 FQGTGA. CDR3 length: 13 amino acids. Here the CDR3 DNA reads TGTGCCAGCAGCGTCGGGACAGAGAGGCCGGCTTTCTTT. This sequence encodes CASSVGTERPAFF.

The rearrangement uses TRBV6-2 or TRBV6-3 and TRBJ1-2; tentative D call: TRBD1 (6 bases). The CDR3 covers 15 residues. CDR1 and CDR2 from the germline V gene are MNHEY and SVGEGT. Trimming stripped 6 bases from V and 7 bases from J, with 21 bases between. The CDR3 DNA sequence: TGTGCCAGCAGCCCCGGACAGCCAGATATTTGTGGCTACACCTTC. Translated, it gives CASSPGQPDICGYTF.

Comment on this clonotype: A much more abundant neighbour one base away suggests this may be a read error. The V gene is TRBV2, the J gene TRBJ1-6, with D possibly being TRBD1 (6 bases). This CDR3 has 15 amino acids. From germline, CDR1 is SNHLY and CDR2 FYNNEI. The V gene lost 5 bases and the J gene lost 7 bases, with 15 bases spanning the gap. CDR3 coding DNA: TGTGCCAGCAGTCGGAGGCCAGGGGTGAATTCACCCCTCCACTTT. Translated: CASSRRPGVNSPLHF.

Here the CDR3 DNA reads TGTGCCAGCAGTCTTTACACTGAGCCTCCGGGGGAGACCCAGTACTTC. It codes for CASSLYTEPPGETQYF. The chain joins TRBV6-1 to TRBJ2-5; tentatively, D is TRBD2 (5 bases). The germline V and J ends were trimmed by 5 bases and 5 bases, with 21 bases remaining between them. Per the germline V gene, CDR1 is MNHNS and CDR2 is SASEGT. The CDR3 is made up of 16 amino acids.